The 29 T cell receptor beta chains reported below all come from one sample, sequenced in a study of CD8 T cells in ankylosing spondylitis. TCRdb re-called the 5' RACE reads with MiXCR, one entry per CDR3 protein. The sample carries 150,000 to 200,000 distinct CDR3 sequences, around 13% recorded once. Input material: blood, either unsorted or a sorted T cell fraction (not recorded which). Receptors originate from a female donor with ankylosing spondylitis or in good health (not recorded which).

This clonotype was detected a few times. The CDR3 DNA is TGTGCCAGCAGTTACTTCTCGGGAGGTTCCTACGAGCAGTACTTC. The encoded protein is CASSYFSGGSYEQYF. This chain links TRBV6-2 or TRBV6-3 with TRBJ2-7; 7 bases map to TRBD2. The ends lost 1 base at V and 1 base at J; junction bases unmatched: 4. The CDR3 runs 15 residues. Looked up from germline, CDR1 is MNHEY and CDR2 is SVGEGT.

In its sample, this clonotype was seen many times. J is TRBJ2-5 and V is TRBV7-2; no clear D. The V and J ends lost 8 bases and 1 base respectively, with 11 bases between them. CDR1 SGHTA and CDR2 FQGNSA come from the germline V gene. The length of the CDR3 is 13 residues. The CDR3 loop is CASARLIQETQYF. Here the CDR3 DNA reads TGTGCCAGCGCAAGGCTGATCCAAGAGACCCAGTACTTC.

V usage is TRBV6-2 or TRBV6-3 and J usage is TRBJ2-7; no definite D call. V lost 6 bases and J 2 bases, leaving 17 bases between the germline ends. The CDR3 extends over 15 amino acids. Germline V lookup: CDR1 MNHEY, CDR2 SVGEGT. The CDR3 loop is CASSEEDEIAYEQYF. The CDR3 DNA sequence: TGTGCCAGCAGCGAAGAGGACGAGATCGCCTACGAGCAGTACTTC.

Points on this clonotype: The conserved phenylalanine or tryptophan is not found at the CDR3 terminus, so this likely reflects a read error. The chain has TRBV5-6 and TRBJ2-1; weak D call: TRBD2 (5 bases). CDR1 is SGHDT, CDR2 YYEEEE, per germline. V dropped 0 bases and J dropped 6 bases, with 10 bases sitting between them. The CDR3 spans 14 residues. CDR3 amino acids: CASSLVSGTNEQFS. Here the CDR3 DNA reads TGTGCCAGCAGCTTGGTTTCGGGAACCAATGAGCAGTTCTCC.

This clonotype has a handful of counts. The gene calls are TRBV20-1 and TRBJ2-4, with 7 bases identical to TRBD1. The CDR3 has 12 amino acids. V was clipped by 5 bases and J by 5 bases; unmatched bases: 3. The germline V gene has CDR1 DFQATT and CDR2 SNEGSKA (reference sequence). CDR3 in amino acids: CSAEGQQNIQYF. CDR3 DNA: TGCAGTGCTGAGGGACAGCAAAACATTCAGTACTTC.

The V and J genes are TRBV5-1 and TRBJ1-2; TRBD1 matches at 9 bases. The germline V gene has CDR1 SGHRS and CDR2 YFSETQ. CDR3 length equals 14 residues. V gave up 4 bases and J gave up 7 bases; unmatched junction bases: 8. The CDR3 here is CASSEGQGLSGYTF. Written as DNA, the CDR3 is TGCGCCAGCAGCGAGGGACAGGGTTTAAGTGGCTACACCTTC.

At least ten counts were recorded for this clonotype. The genes are TRBV6-2 or TRBV6-3 and TRBJ2-7, with 7 bases aligning to TRBD2. Unmatched junction bases numbered 11, after V lost 7 bases and J lost 2 bases. The CDR3 spans 15 residues. The germline V gene encodes CDR1 MNHEY and CDR2 SVGEGT. The DNA of the CDR3 is TGTGCCAGCACTTATTCCGGACTAGGGGCCTACGAGCAGTACTTC. Encoded protein: CASTYSGLGAYEQYF.

This clonotype has only a few counts. J is TRBJ1-1 and V is TRBV7-2; possible D gene TRBD1, 6 bases. V lost 2 bases and J lost 3, with 19 bases in between. CDR1 and CDR2 (germline): SGHTA, FQGNSA. The CDR3 covers 17 residues. In DNA, the CDR3 is TGTGCCAGCAGCTTACGCGGACAGTTCCAGTTGTACACTGAAGCTTTCTTT. Protein: CASSLRGQFQLYTEAFF.

The sample holds many counts of this clonotype. V gene TRBV20-1 combines with J gene TRBJ2-5; D is undetermined. The CDR3 runs to 16 residues. V lost 0 bases and J lost 5, with 19 bases in between. CDR1 and CDR2 from the germline V gene are DFQATT and SNEGSKA (reference sequence). The CDR3 DNA is TGCAGTGCTAGAGATCTCAGAAGTGAGACCTGGGAGACCCAGTACTTC. It yields the protein CSARDLRSETWETQYF.

This clonotype was observed at least ten times. The chain couples TRBV6-2 or TRBV6-3 to TRBJ1-1; D is uncertain. Trimming cost V 7 bases and J 1 base, with 7 bases left between them. The germline gives CDR1 MNHEY, CDR2 SVGEGT. The CDR3 spans 12 residues. The CDR3 DNA follows: TGTGCCAGCAAGGTGGAGAACACTGAAGCTTTCTTT. This encodes CASKVENTEAFF.

The table lists this clonotype with many counts. J is TRBJ2-3 and V is TRBV5-4, with 14 bases matching TRBD2. The CDR3 loop spans 16 amino acids. CDR1 SGHNT and CDR2 YYREEE come from the germline V gene (reference sequence). V shed 4 bases and J 3 bases; nucleotides not matched to a gene: 4. CDR3 protein: CASSARLAGGTDTQYF. The CDR3 bases are TGTGCCAGCAGCGCCCGACTAGCGGGAGGGACAGATACGCAGTATTTT.

This clonotype was counted at least ten times. The chain has TRBV12-3 or TRBV12-4 and TRBJ2-7; no clear D gene. Trimming took off 3 bases at V and 3 bases at J, with 6 bases between the two ends. This CDR3 is 12 amino acids long. CDR3 loop: CASSFLVYEQYF. The DNA for the CDR3 is TGTGCCAGCAGTTTCCTAGTCTACGAGCAGTACTTC.

This clonotype was picked up many times. The rearrangement joins TRBV7-2 to TRBJ1-2; TRBD1 agrees at 9 bases. CDR3 size: 14 residues. V trimming: 4 bases; J trimming: 2 bases; junction bases outside the gene matches: 2. Germline CDR1 SGHTA, CDR2 FQGNSA. CDR3 sequence: CASSWTGENYGYTF. The CDR3 DNA reads as TGTGCCAGCAGCTGGACAGGGGAAAACTATGGCTACACCTTC.

This clonotype was seen a few times. CDR3 nucleotides: TGTGCCACCCCCCTAGCGGTCCCCAGCATAGCAGGAGATACGCAGTATTTT. Protein product: CATPLAVPSIAGDTQYF. The chain recombines TRBV6-8 with TRBJ2-3; 7 bases match TRBD2. The CDR3 totals 17 residues. CDR1 and CDR2 (germline): MNHGY, SAAAGT. Trimming removed 10 bases from V and 5 bases from J; junction bases left unmatched: 21.

The chain employs TRBV12-3 or TRBV12-4 and TRBJ2-7; 8 nucleotides align to TRBD2. V was pared by 7 bases and J by 0 bases, with 8 bases of the junction left unmatched. The CDR3 covers 15 residues. This chain's CDR3 is CASTLSGRGSYEQYF. Here the CDR3 DNA reads TGTGCCAGCACCTTGAGCGGGAGAGGCTCCTACGAGCAGTACTTC.

Of note for this clonotype: Given a much more abundant clone one base away, this may be a read error. The chain joins TRBV12-5 to TRBJ1-5; possible D gene TRBD1, 5 bases. The CDR3 contains 14 residues. CDR1 is LGHNT and CDR2 is FRNRAP in the germline V gene. V gave up 3 bases and J gave up 3 bases, with 9 bases separating them. CDR3 loop: CASGFEGNNQPQHF. The CDR3 nucleotides read TGTGCTAGTGGTTTCGAGGGGAACAATCAGCCCCAGCATTTT.

This clonotype came up many times. The rearrangement links TRBV12-3 or TRBV12-4 to TRBJ2-4; the D is unclear. The length of the CDR3 is 14 residues. V was clipped by 1 base and J by 0 bases, with 4 bases between them. The CDR3: CASSLGGAKNIQYF. Here the CDR3 DNA reads TGTGCCAGCAGTTTAGGAGGAGCCAAAAACATTCAGTACTTC.

The chain couples TRBV29-1 to TRBJ2-7, with D possibly being TRBD1 (5 bases). Germline CDR1 is SQVTM and CDR2 is ANQGSEA. The V end lost 0 bases, the J end lost 4 bases, and 19 bases lay between the germline ends. The CDR3 runs to 16 residues. CDR3 in amino acids: CSVEDTGIGREYEQYF. CDR3 nucleotide sequence: TGCAGCGTTGAAGATACAGGAATTGGCAGGGAATACGAGCAGTACTTC.

This clonotype appeared many times. The CDR3 spells CSARGTSHNEQFF. DNA for the CDR3: TGCAGTGCTAGGGGGACTAGTCACAATGAGCAGTTCTTC. The chain has TRBV20-1 and TRBJ2-1; TRBD2 matches 8 bases. Germline V lookup: CDR1 DFQATT, CDR2 SNEGSKA (reference sequence). CDR3 length equals 13 residues. The V and J ends lost 3 bases and 5 bases, in that order; junction bases with no gene match: 3.

A few counts support this clonotype. The chain uses TRBV20-1 and TRBJ1-4; D gene uncertain. V shed 1 base and J shed 5 bases, with 17 bases lying between them. Germline V gives CDR1 DFQATT, CDR2 SNEGSKA (reference sequence). This CDR3 has 16 amino acids. CDR3 region: CSARVARAERNEKLFF. Here the CDR3 DNA reads TGCAGTGCTAGAGTGGCGAGGGCGGAGCGAAATGAAAAACTGTTTTTT.

This clonotype was seen a few times. The rearrangement uses TRBV28 and TRBJ2-4, with 10 bases that match TRBD1. This CDR3 is 16 amino acids long. Germline CDR1 and CDR2: MDHEN and SYDVKM. J gave up 6 bases and V 3 bases, and 8 bases lay outside the gene matches. The CDR3 nucleotides are TGTGCCAGCAGTTTTATGACAGGGGGCTCTGGAAACATTCAGTACTTC. Its protein is CASSFMTGGSGNIQYF. Filled out from reference TRBV28 and TRBJ2-4, the complete variable domain reads DVKVTQSSRYLVKRTGEKVFLECVQDMDHENMFWYRQDPGLGLRLIYFSYDVKMKEKGDIPEGYSVSREKKERFSLILESASTNQTSMYLCASSFMTGGSGNIQYFGAGTRLSVL.

The gene calls are TRBV2 and TRBJ1-6; the D gene is possibly TRBD1 (5 bases). The CDR3 has 10 amino acids. Germline assignment: CDR1 SNHLY and CDR2 FYNNEI. Trimming pared 8 bases from V and 11 bases from J, leaving 7 bases between. This CDR3 is CASRGTPLHF. The CDR3, as DNA: TGTGCCAGCCGGGGGACACCCCTCCACTTT.

This clonotype has ten or more counts. The rearrangement joins TRBV20-1 to TRBJ2-7; tentatively, D is TRBD2 (5 bases). The CDR3 runs 14 residues. Per germline, CDR1 DFQATT and CDR2 SNEGSKA (reference sequence). V gave up 0 bases and J gave up 7 bases, with 16 bases separating them. This CDR3 reads CSARDRKRAGEQYF. CDR3 bases: TGCAGTGCTAGAGATAGAAAGAGGGCCGGGGAGCAGTACTTC.

This clonotype was detected ten times or more. The J gene is TRBJ1-6, the V gene TRBV7-2; no clear D. The CDR3 length is 13 residues. The V end was cut by 3 bases, the J end by 7 bases, with 7 bases between. Germline V gene lookup returns CDR1 SGHTA and CDR2 FQGNSA. DNA of the CDR3: TGTGCCAGCAGCTTCTCAGGAAATTCACCCCTCCACTTT. Its protein product is CASSFSGNSPLHF.

This chain links TRBV5-4 with TRBJ2-3, with TRBD1 identical over 10 bases. V was clipped by 4 bases and J by 0 bases; unmatched bases: 2. The CDR3 has 15 residues. Germline CDR1 SGHNT, CDR2 YYREEE (reference sequence). CDR3 DNA sequence: TGTGCCAGCAGCGAGGGACAGGGGAGCACAGATACGCAGTATTTT. Translating it yields CASSEGQGSTDTQYF.

This clonotype occurred many times. V usage is TRBV12-3 or TRBV12-4 and J usage is TRBJ1-1; D gene ambiguous. The length of the CDR3 is 15 residues. The V gene lost 6 bases and the J gene lost 1 base, with 15 bases spanning the gap. The CDR3 loop reads CASSPRPGGNTEAFF. The CDR3 coding sequence is TGTGCCAGCAGCCCACGCCCAGGCGGGAACACTGAAGCTTTCTTT.

This sequence joins TRBV27 and TRBJ1-4; D gene ambiguous. The germline V and J ends were trimmed by 2 bases and 4 bases, with 8 bases remaining between them. The germline V gene has CDR1 MNHEY and CDR2 SMNVEV (reference sequence). The CDR3 covers 14 residues. The CDR3 DNA is TGTGCCAGCAGTTTAAGAGGGTTTAATGAAAAACTGTTTTTT. Amino acids: CASSLRGFNEKLFF.

In its sample, this clonotype was seen a few times. The chain links TRBV15 to TRBJ2-5; D is possibly TRBD1 (6 bases). The CDR3 has 15 amino acids. Trimming took 1 base from V and 5 from J, leaving 14 bases between them. The V gene's germline CDR1 is LNHNV and CDR2 YYDKDF (reference sequence). The CDR3 DNA is TGTGCCACCAGCAGAGGGACAGTGGAGTGGGAGACCCAGTACTTC. This encodes CATSRGTVEWETQYF.

Concerning this clonotype: A junction end diverges from the germline sequence, so it may reflect a read error. The J gene is TRBJ1-1, the V gene TRBV3-1; D is undetermined. The CDR3 is 15 amino acids. Germline V gene lookup returns CDR1 LGHDT and CDR2 YNNKEL (reference sequence). The CDR3 protein is CANSPARVKNTEAFF. The CDR3 DNA reads as TGTGCCAACAGCCCCGCCCGAGTAAAGAACACTGAAGCTTTCTTT.